The rows below give T cell receptor beta chains drawn from one sample of a study of technical replicates of blood from a handful of donors. The assay was immunoSEQ multiplex PCR, and TCRdb's table has in-frame clones only and misses some. Here the sample spans roughly 79,000 clones, 91% being singletons. Sample: T cells isolated from PBMCs. These receptors were obtained from a human donor in good health. Some clones in this sample may be carry-over from other donors' samples. Each CDR3 is given with its conserved first and last residue. The D gene is left open where the match is weak. Rows give clone size only sometimes, using once, few, many, or a class for an expanded clone.

v_call	clone_size	d_call	j_call	cdr3_aa	cdr3_nt
TRBV5-1	.	.	TRBJ1-2	CASSIGTENYGYTF	TGCGCCAGCAGCATAGGGACTGAGAACTATGGCTACACCTTC
TRBV5-6	.	.	TRBJ2-5	CASSFALGRQETQYF	TGTGCCAGCAGCTTCGCTCTGGGGCGACAAGAGACCCAGTACTTC
TRBV5-6	few	.	TRBJ2-1	CASSPGLPNDEQFF	TGTGCCAGCAGCCCTGGACTACCCAACGATGAGCAGTTCTTC
TRBV5-1	.	.	TRBJ2-1	CASGGSTGAYNEQFF	TGCGCCAGCGGGGGCTCGACTGGAGCTTACAATGAGCAGTTCTTC
TRBV7-2	.	.	TRBJ2-5	CASSWGGKTQYF	TGTGCCAGCAGCTGGGGGGGCAAGACCCAGTACTTC
TRBV6-5	.	.	TRBJ2-2	CASSYRGRHTGELFF	TGTGCCAGCAGTTATAGGGGGAGACACACCGGGGAGCTGTTTTTT
TRBV2	once	.	TRBJ1-5	CASSDEGLRQPQHF	TGTGCCAGCAGCGACGAGGGACTACGGCAGCCCCAGCATTTT
TRBV7-6	.	TRBD1	TRBJ1-1	CASSPTGANTEAFF	TGTGCCAGCAGCCCTACAGGGGCGAACACTGAAGCTTTCTTT
TRBV10-1	.	.	TRBJ2-7	CASSEGGVRSEQYF	TGCGCCAGCAGTGAAGGGGGGGTTCGGAGCGAGCAGTACTTC
TRBV19	.	TRBD1	TRBJ2-7	CASKEGTGIHEQYF	TGTGCCAGTAAAGAAGGGACAGGGATCCACGAGCAGTACTTC
TRBV10-3	once	.	TRBJ1-2	CAISESTAHTF	TGTGCCATCAGTGAGTCGACAGCCCACACCTTC
TRBV4-1	.	TRBD2	TRBJ2-2	CASREREGHTGELFF	TGCGCCAGCAGGGAGCGGGAGGGCCACACCGGGGAGCTGTTTTTT
TRBV5-6	once	TRBD1	TRBJ1-2	CASSLTGGAYGYTF	TGTGCCAGCAGCTTGACAGGGGGCGCTTATGGCTACACCTTC
TRBV5-1	.	.	TRBJ1-1	CASSLDRVGTEAFF	TGCGCCAGCAGCTTGGACAGGGTGGGCACTGAAGCTTTCTTT
TRBV2	.	.	TRBJ1-5	CASSEGPYQPQHF	TGTGCCAGCAGTGAGGGCCCTTATCAGCCCCAGCATTTT
TRBV4-1	.	.	TRBJ2-7	CASSQVQGEQYF	TGCGCCAGCAGCCAAGTTCAGGGCGAGCAGTACTTC
TRBV18	.	.	TRBJ1-5	CASSLVQGSNQPQHF	TGTGCCAGCTCACTCGTGCAGGGGAGCAATCAGCCCCAGCATTTT
TRBV6-5	.	.	TRBJ1-4	CASSYSSGGGEKLFF	TGTGCCAGCAGTTACTCCTCTGGGGGAGGGGAAAAACTGTTTTTT
TRBV7-8	.	.	TRBJ2-7	CASSLANSEQYF	TGTGCCAGCAGCTTAGCGAACAGCGAGCAGTACTTC
TRBV30	.	.	TRBJ1-2	CAWNSAPGPYGYTF	TGTGCCTGGAATTCCGCCCCAGGCCCCTATGGCTACACCTTC
TRBV11-2	.	.	TRBJ1-5	CASSLFLRQPQHF	TGTGCCAGCAGCTTATTTCTTCGTCAGCCCCAGCATTTT
TRBV30	.	TRBD1	TRBJ1-4	CAWSSNRGLGNEKLFF	TGTGCCTGGAGTTCGAACAGGGGACTGGGTAATGAAAAACTGTTTTTT
TRBV4-1	.	TRBD2	TRBJ2-1	CASSQDLLAGGRYNEQFF	TGCGCCAGCAGCCAAGATCTGCTAGCGGGGGGGCGATACAATGAGCAGTTCTTC
TRBV30	.	.	TRBJ1-2	CAWSTGGVNGYTF	TGTGCCTGGAGTACAGGAGGGGTTAATGGCTACACCTTC
TRBV11-3	.	.	TRBJ2-1	CASSLGFRVLEGADYNEQFF	TGTGCCAGCAGCTTAGGGTTCCGGGTATTAGAAGGTGCGGACTACAATGAGCAGTTCTTC
TRBV13	.	.	TRBJ2-2	CASSLSGRLYRNTGELFF	TGTGCCAGCAGCTTAAGCGGACGACTGTATAGAAACACCGGGGAGCTGTTTTTT
TRBV7-3	.	TRBD2	TRBJ2-1	CASRQLAGGDNEQFF	TGTGCCAGCAGACAACTAGCGGGGGGGGACAATGAGCAGTTCTTC
TRBV7-9	.	TRBD1	TRBJ1-6	CASRETGAGSPLHF	TGTGCCAGCAGAGAAACAGGGGCAGGTTCACCCCTCCACTTT
TRBV25-1	.	.	TRBJ2-1	CASSARGNPSYNEQFF	TGTGCCAGCAGTGCCAGAGGTAACCCCTCCTACAATGAGCAGTTCTTC
TRBV19	.	.	TRBJ1-2	CASSIDRGLTGYTF	TGTGCCAGTAGTATAGACAGGGGACTAACGGGCTACACCTTC
TRBV4-1	.	TRBD2	TRBJ2-1	CASSQGGGYNEQFF	TGCGCCAGCAGCCAAGGGGGGGGGTACAATGAGCAGTTCTTC
TRBV4-1	.	.	TRBJ2-1	CASSPWREAENEQFF	TGCGCCAGCAGCCCGTGGAGGGAAGCGGAGAATGAGCAGTTCTTC
TRBV7-6	.	.	TRBJ2-1	CASSLVGQGGNEQFF	TGTGCCAGCAGCTTAGTTGGGCAGGGTGGCAATGAGCAGTTCTTC
TRBV7-9	.	TRBD2	TRBJ2-3	CASSSLPTSGSLPIDTQYF	TGTGCCAGCAGCTCCCTACCGACTAGCGGGAGTCTCCCAATAGATACGCAGTATTTT